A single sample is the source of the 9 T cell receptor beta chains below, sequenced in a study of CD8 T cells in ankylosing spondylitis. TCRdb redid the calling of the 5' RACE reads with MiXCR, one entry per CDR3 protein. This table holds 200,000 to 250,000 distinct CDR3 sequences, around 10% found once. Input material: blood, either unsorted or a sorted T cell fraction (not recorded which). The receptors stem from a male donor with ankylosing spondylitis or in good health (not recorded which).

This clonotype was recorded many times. CDR3 sequence (DNA): TGTGCCAGCAGGACTAACTATGGCTACACCTTC. Translating gives CASRTNYGYTF. The chain is built from TRBV9 and TRBJ1-2; unclear D gene. The CDR3 sequence is 11 residues long. In germline, CDR1 is SGDLS, CDR2 YYNGEE. The ends were cut back, 5 bases at V and 0 bases at J, with 2 bases in the middle.

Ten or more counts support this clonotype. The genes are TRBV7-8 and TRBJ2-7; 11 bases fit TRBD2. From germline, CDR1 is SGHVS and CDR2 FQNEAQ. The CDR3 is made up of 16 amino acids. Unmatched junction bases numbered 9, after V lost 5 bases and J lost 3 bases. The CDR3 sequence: CASSHKPGTSGYEQYF. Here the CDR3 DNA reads TGTGCCAGCAGCCACAAGCCCGGGACTAGCGGCTACGAGCAGTACTTC.

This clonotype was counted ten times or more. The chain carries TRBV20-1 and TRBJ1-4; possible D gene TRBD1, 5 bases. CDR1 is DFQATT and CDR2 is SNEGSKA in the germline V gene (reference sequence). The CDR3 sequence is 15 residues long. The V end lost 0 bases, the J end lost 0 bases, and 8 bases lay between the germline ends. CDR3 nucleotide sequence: TGCAGTGCTAGAGATCCACAGGCAACTAATGAAAAACTGTTTTTT. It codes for CSARDPQATNEKLFF.

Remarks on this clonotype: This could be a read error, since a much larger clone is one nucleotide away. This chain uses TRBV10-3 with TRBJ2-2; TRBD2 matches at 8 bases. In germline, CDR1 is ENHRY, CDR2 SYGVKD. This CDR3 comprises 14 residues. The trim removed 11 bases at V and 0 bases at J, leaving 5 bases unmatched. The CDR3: CASMGLANTGELFF. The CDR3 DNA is TGTGCCTCTATGGGACTAGCGAACACCGGGGAGCTGTTTTTT.

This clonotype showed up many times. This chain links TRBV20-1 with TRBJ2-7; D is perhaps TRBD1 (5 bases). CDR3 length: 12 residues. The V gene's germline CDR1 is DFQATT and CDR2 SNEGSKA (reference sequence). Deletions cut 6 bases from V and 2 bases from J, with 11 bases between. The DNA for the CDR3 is TGCAGTGCAACCGACAGACCCTACGAGCAGTACTTC. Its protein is CSATDRPYEQYF.

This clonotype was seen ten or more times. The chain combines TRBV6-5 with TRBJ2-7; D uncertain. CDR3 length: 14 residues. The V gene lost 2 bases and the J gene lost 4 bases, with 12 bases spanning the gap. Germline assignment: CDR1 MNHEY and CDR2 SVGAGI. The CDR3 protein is CASSYGRWWYEQYF. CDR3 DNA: TGTGCCAGCAGTTACGGTCGGTGGTGGTACGAGCAGTACTTC.

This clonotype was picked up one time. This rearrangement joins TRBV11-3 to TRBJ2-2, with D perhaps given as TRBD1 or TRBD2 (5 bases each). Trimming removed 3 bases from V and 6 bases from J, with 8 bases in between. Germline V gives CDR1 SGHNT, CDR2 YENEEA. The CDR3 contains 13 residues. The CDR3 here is CASSFGAAGELFF. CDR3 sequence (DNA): TGTGCCAGCAGCTTCGGGGCCGCCGGGGAGCTGTTTTTT.

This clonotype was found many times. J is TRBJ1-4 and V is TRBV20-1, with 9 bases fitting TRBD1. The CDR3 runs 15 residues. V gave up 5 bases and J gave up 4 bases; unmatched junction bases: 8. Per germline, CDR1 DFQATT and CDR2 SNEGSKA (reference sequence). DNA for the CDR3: TGCAGTGCTCGAAGTCCGACAGGGGGTAATGAAAAACTGTTTTTT. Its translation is CSARSPTGGNEKLFF.

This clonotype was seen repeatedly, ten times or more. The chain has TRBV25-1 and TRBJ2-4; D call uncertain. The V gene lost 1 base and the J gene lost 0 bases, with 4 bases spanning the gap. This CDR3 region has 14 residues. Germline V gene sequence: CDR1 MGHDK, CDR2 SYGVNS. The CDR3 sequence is CASSESEAKNIQYF. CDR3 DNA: TGTGCCAGCAGTGAATCCGAAGCCAAAAACATTCAGTACTTC. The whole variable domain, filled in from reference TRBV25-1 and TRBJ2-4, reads EADIYQTPRYLVIGTGKKITLECSQTMGHDKMYWYQQDPGMELHLIHYSYGVNSTEKGDLSSESTVSRIRTEHFPLTLESARPSHTSQYLCASSESEAKNIQYFGAGTRLSVL.